This paragraph reports one T cell receptor beta chain. Only in-frame clones appear in the TCRdb table, and some are missing; sequencing was by immunoSEQ multiplex PCR. This table has about 180,000 clones, roughly 88% appearing once. The data are from a study of blood T cell repertoires in COVID-19. Trimming took 5 bases from V and 1 from J, leaving 16 bases between them. Germline V lookup: CDR1 KGHDR, CDR2 SFDVKD. The CDR3 runs 17 residues. Sequencing input: peripheral blood. This rearrangement joins TRBV24-1 to TRBJ2-2, with D possibly TRBD1 on 6 matching bases. This sequence originates from a human donor with active or convalescent COVID-19. The donor label of this sample is uncertain. Here the CDR3 reads CATSALPGTQNTGELFF. CDR3 DNA sequence: TGTGCCACCAGTGCCTTACCCGGGACACAGAACACCGGGGAGCTGTTTTTT.